This TCR beta chain was captured by sequencing in a study of cytomegalovirus exposure and HLA in healthy donors. Study-wide findings and caveats: Among TCR beta chains, those listed as cytomegalovirus-associated numbered some 160. A later analysis found first-cohort TCR clusters tended to co-occur in the 130 or so validation repertoires.

With respect to this clone: Antigen unknown.

TCRdb's table, derived via immunoSEQ multiplex PCR, lists solely in-frame clones and lacks some. This table has around 130,000 clones, approximately 87% appearing once. The donors were members of the validation cohort, which comprised about 130 subjects and was separate from the first cohort of several hundred subjects. The germline CDR1 and CDR2 sequences are SGHTA and FQGTGA. The CDR3 extends over 14 amino acids. V was shortened by 5 bases and J by 4 bases, with 11 bases between the two germline ends. The rearrangement joins TRBV7-3 to TRBJ2-2; D perhaps matches TRBD1 (6 bases). This receptor was identified in a woman aged 25 to 39 in good health and CMV-seronegative. The sample comprised PBMCs. CDR3 in amino acids: CASSPTGPTGELFF. The CDR3 DNA reads as TGTGCCAGCAGCCCCACAGGGCCCACCGGGGAGCTGTTTTTT.